This is a list of T cell receptor beta chains from one sample in a study of blood T cell repertoires in COVID-19. Assay used: immunoSEQ multiplex PCR; TCRdb lists only in-frame clones, some missing. The sample lists approximately 90,000 clones, 70% to 90% occurring once. Sequencing was done on a sample of peripheral blood. The origin of the receptors is a man at least 80 years old with active or convalescent COVID-19. Both conserved end residues are part of each CDR3. The D gene is left open where the match is weak. Where a row states a size, it is once, few, many or the class of an expanded clone; other rows omit it.

D,J,V,size,CDR3,DNA
-,TRBJ1-2,TRBV3-1/TRBV3-2,-,CASSDPREGMDGYTF,TGTGCCAGCAGCGACCCCAGGGAGGGGATGGATGGCTACACCTTC
-,TRBJ1-5,TRBV4-2,-,CASSQVPVSNQPQHF,TGTGCCAGCAGCCAAGTCCCCGTGAGCAATCAGCCCCAGCATTTT
TRBD1,TRBJ1-2,TRBV6-1,-,CASSDSHRGDYGYTF,TGTGCCAGCAGTGATTCTCACAGGGGAGATTATGGCTACACCTTC
TRBD1,TRBJ1-4,TRBV15,-,CATSREPDRVNEKLFF,TGTGCCACCAGCAGAGAACCGGACAGGGTTAATGAAAAACTGTTTTTT
-,TRBJ2-3,TRBV30,-,CAWRGAGTGDTQYF,TGTGCCTGGAGGGGGGCAGGGACCGGAGATACGCAGTATTTT
TRBD2,TRBJ2-1,TRBV7-3,once,CASSLGLAGGEQFF,TGTGCCAGCAGCTTAGGGCTAGCGGGAGGGGAGCAGTTCTTC
-,TRBJ2-3,TRBV9,-,CASSLTDTQYF,TGTGCCAGCAGTCTCACAGATACGCAGTATTTT
-,TRBJ1-2,TRBV5-4,-,CASSHPPPGLGGYTF,TGTGCCAGCAGCCACCCCCCTCCAGGACTGGGTGGCTACACCTTC
TRBD2,TRBJ2-5,TRBV12-5,-,CASGNRLAGVGETQYF,TGTGCTAGTGGTAATAGACTAGCGGGAGTTGGAGAGACCCAGTACTTC
-,TRBJ2-4,TRBV23-1,-,CASSHSECQLETKNIQYF,TGCGCCAGCAGTCATTCCGAGTGTCAACTCGAGACCAAAAACATTCAGTACTTC
-,TRBJ1-5,TRBV15,-,CATSSLGAGFQPQHF,TGTGCCACCAGCAGCCTCGGGGCGGGATTTCAGCCCCAGCATTTT
-,TRBJ1-3,TRBV5-1,-,CASSLDSGSGNTIYF,TGCGCCAGCAGCTTGGATTCGGGATCTGGAAACACCATATATTTT
-,TRBJ2-1,TRBV6-2/TRBV6-3,once,CASSTSYNEQFF,TGTGCCAGCAGCACTAGCTACAATGAGCAGTTCTTC
-,TRBJ1-5,TRBV10-3,few,CAIARDNNQPQHF,TGTGCCATCGCCCGGGACAACAATCAGCCCCAGCATTTT
TRBD2,TRBJ2-2,TRBV6-5,-,CASRTELAAGELFF,TGTGCCAGCAGGACAGAACTAGCGGCCGGGGAGCTGTTTTTT
TRBD2,TRBJ2-2,TRBV5-1,-,CASRTLAGETGELFF,TGCGCCAGCAGGACACTAGCGGGAGAAACCGGGGAGCTGTTTTTT
TRBD2,TRBJ2-1,TRBV9,-,CASSVSGSGYNEQFF,TGTGCCAGCAGCGTTAGCGGGAGTGGTTACAATGAGCAGTTCTTC
-,TRBJ1-6,TRBV6-6,-,CASSPRGDNSPLHF,TGTGCCAGCAGCCCCAGAGGAGACAATTCACCCCTCCACTTT
-,TRBJ2-7,TRBV7-9,-,CASSPHRDNPSYEQYF,TGTGCCAGCAGCCCTCACCGGGACAACCCATCCTACGAGCAGTACTTC
-,TRBJ2-5,TRBV5-4,-,CASSLEGELARETQYF,TGTGCCAGCAGCTTGGAGGGGGAGCTGGCCAGGGAGACCCAGTACTTC
-,TRBJ2-2,TRBV5-4,-,CASQPYRGGAGELFF,TGTGCCAGCCAACCCTACAGGGGAGGAGCCGGGGAGCTGTTTTTT
-,TRBJ2-3,TRBV7-9,-,CASGLGGTDTQYF,TGTGCCAGCGGCTTGGGCGGCACAGATACGCAGTATTTT
TRBD1,TRBJ1-2,TRBV4-2,-,CASSQRTGNEVEGYTF,TGTGCCAGCAGCCAACGGACAGGGAATGAAGTCGAGGGCTACACCTTC
TRBD1,TRBJ1-2,TRBV28,once,CASETQGVYGYTF,TGTGCCAGCGAGACCCAGGGGGTCTATGGCTACACCTTC
TRBD1,TRBJ1-1,TRBV2,once,CATIRDRGTEAFF,TGTGCCACAATCCGGGACAGGGGCACTGAAGCTTTCTTT
TRBD1,TRBJ1-1,TRBV19,-,CASSRKGQGKEAFF,TGTGCCAGTAGTAGAAAGGGACAGGGCAAGGAAGCTTTCTTT
-,TRBJ1-5,TRBV12-3/TRBV12-4,-,CASSLREGQPQHF,TGTGCCAGCAGTTTAAGGGAGGGGCAGCCCCAGCATTTT
TRBD2,TRBJ2-1,TRBV5-5,-,CASTLRLAGGKSYNEQFF,TGTGCCAGCACCCTCAGACTAGCGGGAGGGAAGTCCTACAATGAGCAGTTCTTC
-,TRBJ2-1,TRBV5-8,-,CASSPDIRPYNEQFF,TGTGCCAGCAGTCCTGACATAAGGCCCTACAATGAGCAGTTCTTC
TRBD1,TRBJ1-5,TRBV27,-,CASPPDRGLQPQHF,TGTGCCAGCCCGCCTGACAGGGGGCTTCAGCCCCAGCATTTT
-,TRBJ1-4,TRBV4-3,-,CASSQVSGRDEKLFF,TGCGCCAGCAGCCAAGTATCGGGGAGGGATGAAAAACTGTTTTTT
-,TRBJ1-4,TRBV19,-,CASSIRTVPFEKLFF,TGTGCCAGTAGTATTCGAACAGTTCCTTTCGAAAAACTGTTTTTT
-,TRBJ1-1,TRBV4-3,once,CASSQDLGLSPTPEAFF,TGCGCCAGCAGCCAAGATCTGGGACTTTCCCCCACGCCTGAAGCTTTCTTT
-,TRBJ1-5,TRBV7-2,-,CASSFAGSSNQPQHF,TGTGCCAGCAGCTTTGCAGGGTCGAGCAATCAGCCCCAGCATTTT
-,TRBJ1-4,TRBV28,-,CASSLPGINEKLFF,TGTGCCAGCAGTTTACCGGGGATTAATGAAAAACTGTTTTTT
TRBD1,TRBJ2-3,TRBV6-2/TRBV6-3,-,CASSYRDRATDTQYF,TGTGCCAGCAGTTACCGGGACAGAGCCACAGATACGCAGTATTTT
TRBD2,TRBJ2-1,TRBV20-1,-,CSASYLIPSGTSRDNEQFF,TGCAGTGCTAGTTATCTTATTCCGAGCGGGACTAGCAGAGACAATGAGCAGTTCTTC
TRBD1,TRBJ1-2,TRBV28,once,CASSIPGTGVGYGYTF,TGTGCCAGCAGTATCCCCGGGACAGGGGTAGGCTATGGCTACACCTTC
-,TRBJ1-6,TRBV30,-,CAWSPPRRGIFDNSPLHF,TGTGCCTGGAGTCCCCCTAGGCGGGGCATATTTGATAATTCACCCCTCCACTTT
-,TRBJ1-1,TRBV28,-,CASSLPSRGAFF,TGTGCCAGCAGTTTACCGTCAAGAGGAGCTTTCTTT
TRBD1,TRBJ1-3,TRBV19,-,CASSLQGARGNTIYF,TGTGCCAGTAGTCTACAGGGGGCTCGTGGAAACACCATATATTTT
-,TRBJ1-5,TRBV5-4,-,CASSLAGGQPQHF,TGTGCCAGCAGCCTGGCTGGCGGTCAGCCCCAGCATTTT
-,TRBJ2-5,TRBV9,-,CASSVGLAMETQYF,TGTGCCAGCAGCGTAGGGCTAGCCATGGAGACCCAGTACTTC
-,TRBJ2-5,TRBV5-1,-,CASSAQGIRETQYF,TGCGCCAGCAGCGCTCAGGGGATAAGGGAGACCCAGTACTTC
TRBD1,TRBJ1-2,TRBV24-1,-,CATSDPRTGAVGRHGYTF,TGTGCCACCAGTGATCCCCGGACAGGGGCGGTCGGCCGCCACGGCTACACCTTC
-,TRBJ2-6,TRBV30,-,CAWSVGGAGANVLTF,TGTGCCTGGAGTGTAGGCGGGGCTGGGGCCAACGTCCTGACTTTC
TRBD1,TRBJ2-2,TRBV18,-,CASSPPGQGELFF,TGTGCCAGCTCACCACCGGGACAGGGGGAGCTGTTTTTT
TRBD1,TRBJ2-7,TRBV18,-,CASSPLTGVEQYF,TGTGCCAGCTCACCCCTTACAGGGGTCGAGCAGTACTTC
-,TRBJ2-2,TRBV3-1/TRBV3-2,-,CASRATNTGELFF,TGTGCCAGCAGGGCAACAAACACCGGGGAGCTGTTTTTT
TRBD2,TRBJ2-7,TRBV6-6,-,CASSRGLAGGEQYF,TGTGCCAGCAGTAGAGGACTAGCGGGAGGAGAGCAGTACTTC
-,TRBJ2-5,TRBV5-4,-,CASSVKTAKETQYF,TGTGCCAGCAGCGTTAAAACAGCTAAAGAGACCCAGTACTTC
-,TRBJ2-4,TRBV27,-,CASSFHGLPVQYF,TGTGCCAGCAGTTTCCATGGACTCCCGGTACAGTACTTC
TRBD1,TRBJ1-1,TRBV6-5,-,CASSYFISGTGSEAFF,TGTGCCAGCAGTTACTTTATTTCCGGGACAGGCTCCGAAGCTTTCTTT
TRBD2,TRBJ2-1,TRBV18,-,CASSPPTSGLYNEQFF,TGTGCCAGCTCACCACCGACTAGCGGGCTGTACAATGAGCAGTTCTTC